This T cell receptor (beta chain) is drawn from a study of a mutant IDH1 vaccine in newly diagnosed glioma (dated by TCRdb to about 2021). A note on the overall study: Eight vaccinations were administered to patients in weeks 1, 3, 5, 7, 11, 15, 19 and 23, corresponding to visits V03 through V10. Vaccination was initiated 4-6 weeks after radiotherapy alone, or concurrently with temozolomide cycles in the chemotherapy-containing groups. The 30 to 40 treated patients were about 60% male and around 40% female, with a mean age of approximately 40 years. Before enrollment, patients had received standard therapy of radiotherapy alone, temozolomide alone, or radiochemotherapy with temozolomide; most received the combination. Peripheral blood samples were drawn at six visits, namely V03 (baseline), V05, V07, V10, V12 and V13. For exploratory analyses, longitudinal TCRB deep sequencing was carried out in 25 to 30 treated patients wherever samples were available. What the authors observed across the whole study: The authors noted that analyses of patient blood samples could not be reproduced because of sample limitations. Availability determined which PBMC samples were chosen for TCRB deep sequencing. Changes in the top peripheral T cell clonotypes picked up by TCRB sequencing did not appear to be linked to pseudoprogression. Immune responses induced by the vaccine were seen in about 93% of patients across multiple MHC alleles.

Of note for this clone: Its antigen is still unknown. No base quality information exists; no much larger clone differs at one position.

The CDR3, from cysteine to phenylalanine, totals 14 residues. The DNA shown is the 42-base CDR3, in frame from base 1. The germline V gene encodes CDR1 SGHRS and CDR2 YFSETQ. V loses 0 bases of germline sequence and J loses 4 bases, and the interval between the two ends is 8 bases. The method was the immunoSEQ multiplex PCR assay. The hsTCRB Kit was used according to the manufacturer's protocol to amplify rearranged TCR beta chain sequences. An Illumina MiSeq was used to sequence the TCRB libraries. Under the source paper's analysis protocol: The kit vendor's proprietary platform handled demultiplexing, trimming and gene mapping. TCRdb stores this immuneACCESS table with in-frame sequences only. Part of the clones is absent; in the studies checked, under half of the shortfall reflects unresolved V genes, and no reason is known for the rest. Clonal size and the V and J genes are those of that table, whereas D and trimming came from the DNA. The sample contains over 40,000 clones, around 79% of them found a single time. 6.3% of the sample belongs to the ten largest clones.

Per the publication, the time point label means: week 23, last vaccination. Every vaccine dose consisted of 300 ug of a 20-mer mutant IDH1 peptide in Montanide, administered subcutaneously together with topical imiquimod. Newly diagnosed WHO grade 3 or 4 IDH1-mutant astrocytomas showing loss of nuclear ATRX were present in the donors. The samples were drawn from NOA16, a multicentre, single-arm, open-label phase I trial in Germany that tested a mutant IDH1 peptide vaccine in humans for the first time. Genomic DNA for TCRB sequencing was isolated from EDTA blood with the DNeasy Blood and Tissue Kit.

The sequence was collected from a woman aged 40 to 50 with glioma. Some clones in this sample may be carry-over from other donors' samples. This sample comprised PBMCs, obtained from a glioma patient whose treatment included an IDH1 peptide vaccine. The chain links TRBV5-1 with TRBJ1-3, with TRBD1 tentatively as D gene (5 bases match). The DNA reads as follows: TGCGCCAGCAGCTTGGGGGGCGGAGGAAACACCATATATTTT. Protein translation: CASSLGGGGNTIYF.